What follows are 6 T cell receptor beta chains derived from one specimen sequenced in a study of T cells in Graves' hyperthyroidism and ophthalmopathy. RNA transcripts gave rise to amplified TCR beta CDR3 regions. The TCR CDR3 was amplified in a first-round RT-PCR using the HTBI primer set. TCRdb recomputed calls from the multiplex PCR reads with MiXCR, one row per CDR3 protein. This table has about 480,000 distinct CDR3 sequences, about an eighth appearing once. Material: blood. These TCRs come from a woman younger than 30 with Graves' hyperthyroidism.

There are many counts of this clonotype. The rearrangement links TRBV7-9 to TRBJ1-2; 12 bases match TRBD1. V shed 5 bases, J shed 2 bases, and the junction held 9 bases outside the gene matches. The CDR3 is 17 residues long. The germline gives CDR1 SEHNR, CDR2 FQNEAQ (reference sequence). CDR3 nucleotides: TGTGCCAGCAGCCCGGGGACAGGGGGCGACCTAAACTATGGCTACACCTTC. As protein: CASSPGTGGDLNYGYTF.

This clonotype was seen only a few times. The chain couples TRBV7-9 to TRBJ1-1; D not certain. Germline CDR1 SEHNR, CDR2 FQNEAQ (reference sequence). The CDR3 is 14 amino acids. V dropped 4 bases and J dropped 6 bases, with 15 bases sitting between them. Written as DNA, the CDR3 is TGTGCCAGCAGCTCGTGGGATAGGCGGCCTGAAGCTTTCTTT. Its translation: CASSSWDRRPEAFF. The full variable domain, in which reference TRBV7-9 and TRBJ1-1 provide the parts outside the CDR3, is DTGVSQNPRHKITKRGQNVTFRCDPISEHNRLYWYRQTLGQGPEFLTYFQNEAQLEKSRLLSDRFSAERPKGSFSTLEIQRTEQGDSAMYLCASSSWDRRPEAFFGQGTRLTVV.

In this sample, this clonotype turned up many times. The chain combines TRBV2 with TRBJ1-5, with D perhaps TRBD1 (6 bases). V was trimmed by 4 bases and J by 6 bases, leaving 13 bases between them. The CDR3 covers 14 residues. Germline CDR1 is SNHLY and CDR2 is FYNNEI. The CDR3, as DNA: TGTGCCAGCAGTGGGGGTACAGGGTTTCAGCCCCAGCATTTT. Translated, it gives CASSGGTGFQPQHF.

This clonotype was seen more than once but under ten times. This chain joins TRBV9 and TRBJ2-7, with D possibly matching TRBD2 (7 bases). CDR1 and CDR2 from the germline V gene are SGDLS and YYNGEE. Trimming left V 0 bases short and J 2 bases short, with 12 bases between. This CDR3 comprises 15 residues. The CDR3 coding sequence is TGTGCCAGCAGCGTAGTCGGGGGGCCAACCTACGAGCAGTACTTC. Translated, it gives CASSVVGGPTYEQYF.

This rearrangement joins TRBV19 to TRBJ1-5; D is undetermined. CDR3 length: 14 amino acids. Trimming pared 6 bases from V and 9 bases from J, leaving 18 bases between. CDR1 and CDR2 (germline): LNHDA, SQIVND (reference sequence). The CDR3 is CASSSGSLAGPQHF. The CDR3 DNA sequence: TGTGCCAGTAGCTCGGGGTCATTAGCTGGGCCCCAGCATTTT.

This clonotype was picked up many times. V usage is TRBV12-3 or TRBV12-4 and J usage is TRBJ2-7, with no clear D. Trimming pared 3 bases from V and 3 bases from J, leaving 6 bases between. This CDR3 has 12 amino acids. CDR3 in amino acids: CASSFTRYEQYF. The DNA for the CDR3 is TGTGCCAGCAGTTTTACCCGCTACGAGCAGTACTTC.